A single sample gave rise to the 31 T cell receptor beta chains below, sequenced in a study of T-cell reconstitution after alpha-beta-depleted transplantation in children (TCRdb year 2016). To prepare the library, PCR was applied. The sequencer was an Illumina HiSeq 2500. TCR library preparation used molecular barcoding, with unique molecular identifiers applied to normalize quantification of the TCRbeta repertoire. TCRdb reworked the public reads: Q25 trimming with fastp, MiXCR clone assembly, productive beta chains retained. All rows with the same CDR3 protein become a single entry with the most common DNA and genes. The sample table lists roughly 500,000 distinct CDR3 sequences, around 13% of them with a count of one. The top ten constitute 5% to 6% of the sample. The source was PBMCs from the stem cell graft donor, collected from the stem cell graft. These receptors were obtained from a human donor who donated a stem cell graft to a child with combined immunodeficiency.

This clonotype was found many times. This sequence joins TRBV5-1 and TRBJ2-3, with TRBD1 as a possible D gene (5 bases). The CDR3 runs 14 residues. Germline V lookup: CDR1 SGHRS, CDR2 YFSETQ. V shed 4 bases and J shed 0 bases, with 9 bases lying between them. CDR3 nucleotide sequence: TGCGCCAGCAGCCGACAGACTAGCACAGATACGCAGTATTTT. Residues: CASSRQTSTDTQYF.

This clonotype was found a few times. The chain joins TRBV7-3 to TRBJ2-3, with TRBD1 identical over 7 bases. The germline V gene encodes CDR1 SGHTA and CDR2 FQGTGA. The CDR3 has 16 amino acids. V lost 5 bases and J lost 2; bases outside the gene matches: 10. This CDR3 is CASSRDRAPPTDTQYF. CDR3 nucleotides: TGTGCCAGCAGCCGAGACAGGGCTCCCCCCACAGATACGCAGTATTTT.

This clonotype was detected many times. The rearrangement uses TRBV6-6 and TRBJ1-2; D is possibly TRBD1 (5 bases). The CDR3 has 13 residues. CDR1 and CDR2 from the germline V gene are MNHNY and SVGAGI (reference sequence). Trimming removed 10 bases at V and 4 bases at J, with 16 bases between. The chain's CDR3 is CAIASLGRYGYTF. DNA of the CDR3: TGTGCCATAGCTTCTCTGGGGCGCTATGGCTACACCTTC.

As for this clonotype: A junction boundary mismatches the germline segment, possibly from a read error. This chain connects TRBV25-1 to TRBJ2-7; a possible D gene is TRBD1 (5 bases). The V gene's germline CDR1 is MGHDK and CDR2 SYGVNS. There are 14 residues in the CDR3. The CDR3 loop is CASTPYDSTYDQYF. CDR3 nucleotides: TGTGCCAGCACCCCTTACGACAGTACCTACGACCAGTACTTC.

Ten or more counts support this clonotype. This chain joins TRBV5-1 and TRBJ1-1; D gene uncertain. CDR3 length equals 13 residues. The ends were cut back, 4 bases at V and 3 bases at J, with 10 bases in the middle. Per germline, CDR1 SGHRS and CDR2 YFSETQ. CDR3 sequence (DNA): TGCGCCAGCAGCGCCGTCGGGGACACTGAAGCTTTCTTT. It translates to CASSAVGDTEAFF.

This clonotype has more than one count but fewer than ten. V is TRBV12-3 or TRBV12-4 and J is TRBJ1-4; weak D call: TRBD1 (5 bases). This CDR3 spans 13 amino acids. Trimming shortened V by 8 bases and J by 8 bases, and 15 bases separated the two germline ends. The CDR3 loop is CASWVGVGEKLFF. The CDR3 bases are TGTGCCAGCTGGGTAGGGGTTGGAGAAAAACTGTTTTTT.

This clonotype was found many times. The chain uses TRBV29-1 and TRBJ2-5, with 7 bases identical to TRBD1. Trimming took 2 bases from V and 0 from J; bases not matched to a gene: 3. CDR3 length: 14 residues. Germline-derived CDR1 and CDR2 are SQVTM and ANQGSEA. The CDR3 region is CSVEWGQHQETQYF. The CDR3 coding sequence is TGCAGCGTTGAATGGGGACAGCACCAAGAGACCCAGTACTTC. Using reference TRBV29-1 and TRBJ2-5 for the parts outside the CDR3, the full variable domain is SAVISQKPSRDICQRGTSLTIQCQVDSQVTMMFWYRQQPGQSLTLIATANQGSEATYESGFVIDKFPISRPNLTFSTLTVSNMSPEDSSIYLCSVEWGQHQETQYFGPGTRLLVL.

The chain joins TRBV20-1 to TRBJ1-1, with TRBD1 matching 7 bases. Germline V lookup: CDR1 DFQATT, CDR2 SNEGSKA (reference sequence). The CDR3 is 16 residues long. V lost 0 bases to trimming and J lost 2 bases; unmatched junction nucleotides: 9. As DNA, the CDR3 is TGCAGTGCTAGAGACCCTTCCGGGACAGATAACACTGAAGCTTTCTTT. Translating gives CSARDPSGTDNTEAFF.

This clonotype was counted at least ten times. This sequence joins TRBV7-2 and TRBJ2-3; 11 bases agree with TRBD2. Germline V gene lookup returns CDR1 SGHTA and CDR2 FQGNSA. V trimming: 4 bases; J trimming: 4 bases; junction bases outside the gene matches: 7. The CDR3 runs to 16 residues. The CDR3 DNA sequence: TGTGCCAGCAGCTCCACTAGCGGGAGAGGCTCAGATACGCAGTATTTT. Translated: CASSSTSGRGSDTQYF.

The J gene is TRBJ2-5, the V gene TRBV7-2; D might be TRBD2 (5 bases). The CDR3 sequence is 13 residues long. The ends were cut back, 5 bases at V and 5 bases at J, with 12 bases in the middle. Germline loops: CDR1 SGHTA, CDR2 FQGNSA. CDR3 residues: CASSTPGFETQYF. In nucleotides, the CDR3 is TGTGCCAGCAGCACCCCGGGATTCGAGACCCAGTACTTC.

The CDR3 sequence: CATSREWSREQFF. The CDR3 DNA sequence: TGTGCCACCAGCAGAGAATGGTCGCGAGAGCAGTTCTTC. This chain connects TRBV15 to TRBJ2-1; D is undetermined. The germline CDR1 and CDR2 sequences are LNHNV and YYDKDF (reference sequence). The CDR3 has 13 residues. V lost 0 bases and J lost 10, with 10 bases in between.

The chain is built from TRBV5-1 and TRBJ2-5; 7 bases match TRBD2. J gave up 2 bases and V 1 base, and 5 bases lay outside the gene matches. The CDR3 is made up of 15 amino acids. Germline lookup yields CDR1 SGHRS and CDR2 YFSETQ. CDR3 sequence (DNA): TGCGCCAGCAGCTTGAGCGGGACGCGGCAAGAGACCCAGTACTTC. Amino acid sequence: CASSLSGTRQETQYF.

This clonotype was seen a few times. The CDR3 sequence is CASSLGHLSYEQYF. In nucleotides, the CDR3 is TGTGCCAGCAGTTTAGGACATCTCTCCTACGAGCAGTACTTC. The genes are TRBV28 and TRBJ2-7, with D possibly matching TRBD1 (5 bases). The CDR3 totals 14 residues. The germline V gene has CDR1 MDHEN and CDR2 SYDVKM. Trimming pared 2 bases from V and 0 bases from J, leaving 8 bases between.

This clonotype was found a few times. The rearrangement joins TRBV6-1 to TRBJ2-6; 7 bases match TRBD1. From germline, CDR1 is MNHNS and CDR2 SASEGT. V gave up 6 bases and J gave up 0 bases; unmatched junction bases: 8. This CDR3 spans 17 amino acids. CDR3 sequence (DNA): TGTGCCAGCAGCGGGACAGCGAGGGGCTCTGGGGCCAACGTCCTGACTTTC. Its protein is CASSGTARGSGANVLTF.

The rearrangement uses TRBV5-1 and TRBJ2-7; 11 nucleotides agree with TRBD2. The germline V gene encodes CDR1 SGHRS and CDR2 YFSETQ. The junction had 1 base not matched to a gene; V was cut back by 0 bases and J by 5 bases. This CDR3 is 14 amino acids long. CDR3 DNA: TGCGCCAGCAGCTTGGCACTAGCGGGAGACGAGCAGTACTTC. Its translation is CASSLALAGDEQYF.

This clonotype was found a few times. V and J are TRBV27 and TRBJ2-7; D ambiguous. Deletions cut 3 bases from V and 0 bases from J, with 15 bases between. Germline-derived CDR1 and CDR2 are MNHEY and SMNVEV (reference sequence). CDR3 length: 16 amino acids. The CDR3 sequence is CASSFYGRRSSYEQYF. The CDR3, as DNA: TGTGCCAGCAGTTTTTATGGACGCCGGAGCTCCTACGAGCAGTACTTC.

The chain links TRBV7-2 to TRBJ1-2, with a weak D call TRBD1 (6 bases). The CDR3 extends over 15 amino acids. The ends were cut back, 6 bases at V and 5 bases at J, with 19 bases in the middle. Per germline, CDR1 SGHTA and CDR2 FQGNSA. This CDR3 is CASSSHSGVQYGYTF. DNA for the CDR3: TGTGCCAGCAGTTCTCACTCAGGGGTGCAATATGGCTACACCTTC.

V and J are TRBV6-2 or TRBV6-3 and TRBJ2-1; 10 bases match TRBD2. This CDR3 has 17 residues. V was pared by 7 bases and J by 4 bases, with 13 bases of the junction left unmatched. CDR1 MNHEY and CDR2 SVGEGT come from the germline V gene. The CDR3 is CASTTAEGLASYNEQFF. CDR3 in DNA: TGTGCCAGCACGACAGCCGAGGGACTAGCGTCATACAATGAGCAGTTCTTC.

This clonotype was found many times. The chain is built from TRBV28 and TRBJ1-2; D is perhaps TRBD1 (5 bases). Germline V gene data show CDR1 as MDHEN and CDR2 as SYDVKM. The length of the CDR3 is 13 residues. The V end lost 3 bases, the J end lost 8 bases, and 13 bases lay between the germline ends. The DNA of the CDR3 is TGTGCCAGCAGTTTGTGGACCCGGGACGGCTACACCTTC. It encodes CASSLWTRDGYTF.

The table lists this clonotype with a few counts. The chain combines TRBV11-2 with TRBJ2-5; D could derive from TRBD1 or TRBD2 (7 bases each). Germline V gives CDR1 SGHAT, CDR2 FQNNGV. The ends were cut back, 4 bases at V and 4 bases at J, with 16 bases in the middle. The CDR3 contains 15 residues. The CDR3 loop reads CASSSNQGGGETQYF. In nucleotides, the CDR3 is TGTGCCAGCAGCTCAAACCAGGGGGGGGGAGAGACCCAGTACTTC.

Ten or more counts support this clonotype. The rearrangement uses TRBV7-9 and TRBJ2-2, with 9 bases matching TRBD2. In germline, CDR1 is SEHNR, CDR2 FQNEAQ (reference sequence). J lost 0 bases, V lost 5 bases, and 4 bases had no gene match. The CDR3 has 16 residues. As DNA, the CDR3 is TGTGCCAGCAGCGTTAGCGGGAGAGCGAACACCGGGGAGCTGTTTTTT. It codes for CASSVSGRANTGELFF.

This clonotype was found many times. V usage is TRBV5-1 and J usage is TRBJ2-7, with 7 bases fitting TRBD1. Germline V gives CDR1 SGHRS, CDR2 YFSETQ. J was trimmed by 3 bases and V by 3 bases; bases with no gene match: 6. The CDR3 sequence is 14 residues long. CDR3 bases: TGCGCCAGCAGCTCCGGGACAGCCCACTACGAGCAGTACTTC. As protein: CASSSGTAHYEQYF.

This chain joins TRBV7-2 and TRBJ2-1, with 13 bases matching TRBD2. With 4 bases clipped from V and 6 bases from J, the junction kept 9 bases outside the gene matches. The germline CDR1 and CDR2 sequences are SGHTA and FQGNSA. This CDR3 has 17 amino acids. In nucleotides, the CDR3 is TGTGCCAGCAGCTCCTCAACCGGACTAGCGGGGGTCAATGAGCAGTTCTTC. Translating it yields CASSSSTGLAGVNEQFF.

This clonotype was counted only a few times. The chain carries TRBV12-3 or TRBV12-4 and TRBJ2-5; unclear D gene. V lost 2 bases and J lost 0, with 13 bases in between. The CDR3 sequence is 16 residues long. The CDR3 DNA reads as TGTGCCAGCAGTTTATTTGGGGATCTGTACCAAGAGACCCAGTACTTC. Protein product: CASSLFGDLYQETQYF.

This clonotype was detected a few times. The chain links TRBV7-3 to TRBJ2-6; no reliable D call. Germline-derived CDR1 and CDR2 are SGHTA and FQGTGA. Deletions cut 1 base from V and 2 bases from J, with 9 bases between. This CDR3 region has 16 residues. CDR3 protein: CASSLNGVAGANVLTF. Written as DNA, the CDR3 is TGTGCCAGCAGCTTAAATGGGGTTGCTGGGGCCAACGTCCTGACTTTC.

This rearrangement joins TRBV5-1 to TRBJ2-1; the match to TRBD2 covers 9 bases. V shed 5 bases and J 3 bases; nucleotides not matched to a gene: 12. CDR1 is SGHRS, CDR2 YFSETQ, per germline. The CDR3 is made up of 17 amino acids. In DNA form, the CDR3 reads TGCGCCAGCAGTTTGAGGGGGCGGGGGGGCCTCTACAATGAGCAGTTCTTC. Protein product: CASSLRGRGGLYNEQFF.

This clonotype has only a few counts. The gene calls are TRBV6-5 and TRBJ1-2; D is uncertain. The V gene's germline CDR1 is MNHEY and CDR2 SVGAGI. The CDR3 consists of 12 residues. The V gene lost 2 bases and the J gene lost 8 bases, with 9 bases spanning the gap. The CDR3 reads CASSYGWSGYTF. DNA of the CDR3: TGTGCCAGCAGTTACGGGTGGAGCGGCTACACCTTC.

The chain combines TRBV12-3 or TRBV12-4 with TRBJ2-1; 9 nucleotides line up with TRBD2. V shed 8 bases, J shed 9 bases, and the junction held 2 bases outside the gene matches. This CDR3 is built from 11 residues. The CDR3 reads CASAGGSEQFF. The CDR3 bases are TGTGCCAGCGCGGGGGGGAGTGAGCAGTTCTTC.

This clonotype was detected only a few times. The V and J genes are TRBV29-1 and TRBJ2-3; possibly TRBD1 for D (6 bases). The CDR3 loop spans 13 amino acids. V was cut by 6 bases and J by 2 bases, with 12 bases left in between. The germline V gene has CDR1 SQVTM and CDR2 ANQGSEA. CDR3 in DNA: TGCAGCGTACCCGGGACAAACACAGATACGCAGTATTTT. Residues: CSVPGTNTDTQYF.

This clonotype was detected ten times or more. This chain joins TRBV7-9 and TRBJ2-7, with D uncertain. V gave up 2 bases and J gave up 5 bases, with 4 bases separating them. CDR1 is SEHNR and CDR2 is FQNEAQ in the germline V gene (reference sequence). This CDR3 is built from 11 residues. The CDR3 nucleotides are TGTGCCAGCAGCTTACTAGACGAGCAGTACTTC. This gives the protein CASSLLDEQYF.

This clonotype was counted a few times. The chain has TRBV24-1 and TRBJ2-5, with D perhaps TRBD2 (6 bases). CDR3 length: 13 amino acids. Per germline, CDR1 KGHDR and CDR2 SFDVKD. The V gene lost 3 bases and the J gene lost 4 bases, with 8 bases spanning the gap. The CDR3 region is CATSDLATETQYF. The CDR3 DNA is TGTGCCACCAGTGATCTAGCGACAGAGACCCAGTACTTC.